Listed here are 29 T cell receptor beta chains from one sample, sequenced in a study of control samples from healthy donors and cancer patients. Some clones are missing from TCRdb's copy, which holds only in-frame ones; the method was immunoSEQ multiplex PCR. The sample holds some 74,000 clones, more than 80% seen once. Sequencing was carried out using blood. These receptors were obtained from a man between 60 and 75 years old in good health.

The CDR3 coding sequence is TGTGCCAGCAGCCGCCTAACAGGTCTTAATGAAAAACTGTTTTTT. Translated, it gives CASSRLTGLNEKLFF. This rearrangement joins TRBV14 to TRBJ1-4; D perhaps matches TRBD1 (5 bases). Trimming shortened V by 4 bases and J by 4 bases, and 13 bases separated the two germline ends. Germline-derived CDR1 and CDR2 are SGHDN and FVKESK. The CDR3 covers 15 residues. Drawing the rest from reference TRBV14 and TRBJ1-4, the complete variable domain is EAGVTQFPSHSVIEKGQTVTLRCDPISGHDNLYWYRRVMGKEIKFLLHFVKESKQDESGMPNNRFLAERTGGTYSTLKVQPAELEDSGVYFCASSRLTGLNEKLFFGSGTQLSVL.

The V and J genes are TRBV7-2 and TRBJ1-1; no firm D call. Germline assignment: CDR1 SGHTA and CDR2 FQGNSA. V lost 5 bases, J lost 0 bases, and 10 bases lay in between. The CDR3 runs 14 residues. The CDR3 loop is CASSPQPLNTEAFF. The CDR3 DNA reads TGTGCCAGCAGCCCGCAGCCACTGAACACTGAAGCTTTCTTT.

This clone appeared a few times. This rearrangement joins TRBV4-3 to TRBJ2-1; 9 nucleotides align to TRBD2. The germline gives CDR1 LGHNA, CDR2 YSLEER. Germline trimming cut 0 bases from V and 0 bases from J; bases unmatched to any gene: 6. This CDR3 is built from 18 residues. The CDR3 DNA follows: TGCGCCAGCAGCCAAGAATCTAGCGGGGAATACTCCTACAATGAGCAGTTCTTC. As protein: CASSQESSGEYSYNEQFF.

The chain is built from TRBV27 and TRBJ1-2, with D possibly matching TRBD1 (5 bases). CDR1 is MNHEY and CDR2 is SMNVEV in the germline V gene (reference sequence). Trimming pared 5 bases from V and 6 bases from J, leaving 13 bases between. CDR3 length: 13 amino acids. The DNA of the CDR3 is TGTGCCAGCAGTCCCCGTCGGGGGGATGGCTACACCTTC. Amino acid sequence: CASSPRRGDGYTF.

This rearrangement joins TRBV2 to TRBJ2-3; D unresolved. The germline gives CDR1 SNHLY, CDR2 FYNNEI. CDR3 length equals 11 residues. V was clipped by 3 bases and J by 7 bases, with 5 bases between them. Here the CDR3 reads CASSDEHTQYF. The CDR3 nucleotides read TGTGCCAGCAGTGACGAGCATACGCAGTATTTT.

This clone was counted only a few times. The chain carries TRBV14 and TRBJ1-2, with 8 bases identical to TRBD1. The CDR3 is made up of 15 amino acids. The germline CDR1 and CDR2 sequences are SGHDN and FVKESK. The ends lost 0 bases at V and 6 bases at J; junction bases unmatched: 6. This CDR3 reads CASSQDRQGADGYTF. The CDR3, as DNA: TGTGCCAGCAGCCAAGATCGGCAGGGGGCAGATGGCTACACCTTC.

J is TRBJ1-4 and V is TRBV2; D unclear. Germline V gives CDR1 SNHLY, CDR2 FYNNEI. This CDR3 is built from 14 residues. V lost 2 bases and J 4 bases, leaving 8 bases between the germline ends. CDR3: CASSEHSLNEKLFF. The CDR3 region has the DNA TGTGCCAGCAGTGAACACAGCCTTAATGAAAAACTGTTTTTT.

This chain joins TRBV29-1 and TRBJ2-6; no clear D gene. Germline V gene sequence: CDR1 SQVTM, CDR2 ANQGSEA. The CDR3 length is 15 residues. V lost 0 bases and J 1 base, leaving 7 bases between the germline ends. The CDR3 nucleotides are TGCAGCGTTGAAGATCCAGGTTCTGGGGCCAACGTCCTGACTTTC. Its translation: CSVEDPGSGANVLTF.

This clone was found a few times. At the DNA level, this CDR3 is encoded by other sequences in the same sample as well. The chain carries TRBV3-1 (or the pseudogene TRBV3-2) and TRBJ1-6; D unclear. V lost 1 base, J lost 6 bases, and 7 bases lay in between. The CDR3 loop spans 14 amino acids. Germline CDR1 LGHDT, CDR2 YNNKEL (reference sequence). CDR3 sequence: CASSQGSVNSPLHF. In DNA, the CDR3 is TGTGCCAGCAGCCAAGGATCAGTTAATTCACCCCTCCACTTT.

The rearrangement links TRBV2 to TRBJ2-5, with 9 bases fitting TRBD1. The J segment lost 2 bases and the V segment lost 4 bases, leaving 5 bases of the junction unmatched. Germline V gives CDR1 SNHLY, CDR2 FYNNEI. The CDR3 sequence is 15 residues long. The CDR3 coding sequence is TGTGCCAGCAGTGGACAGGGGGGACCTCAAGAGACCCAGTACTTC. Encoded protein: CASSGQGGPQETQYF.

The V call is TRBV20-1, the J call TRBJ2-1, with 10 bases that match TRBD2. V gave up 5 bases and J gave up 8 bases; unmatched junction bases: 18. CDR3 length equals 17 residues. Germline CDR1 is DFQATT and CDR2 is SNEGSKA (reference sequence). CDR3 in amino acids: CSAGGLGLAAMMDEQFF. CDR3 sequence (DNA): TGCAGTGCTGGTGGGTTAGGACTAGCGGCGATGATGGATGAGCAGTTCTTC.

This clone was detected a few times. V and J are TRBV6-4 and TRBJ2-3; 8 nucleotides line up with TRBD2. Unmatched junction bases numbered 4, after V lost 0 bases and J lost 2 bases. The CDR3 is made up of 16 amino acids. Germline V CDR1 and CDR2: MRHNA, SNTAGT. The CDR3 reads CASSDSAGGPTDTQYF. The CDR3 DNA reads TGTGCCAGCAGTGACTCGGCGGGAGGCCCCACAGATACGCAGTATTTT.

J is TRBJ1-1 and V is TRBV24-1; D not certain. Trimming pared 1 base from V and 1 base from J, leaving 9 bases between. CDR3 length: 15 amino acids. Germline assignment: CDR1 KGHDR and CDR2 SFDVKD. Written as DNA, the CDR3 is TGTGCCACCAGTGATTTCGGCAGGCCGAACACTGAAGCTTTCTTT. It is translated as CATSDFGRPNTEAFF.

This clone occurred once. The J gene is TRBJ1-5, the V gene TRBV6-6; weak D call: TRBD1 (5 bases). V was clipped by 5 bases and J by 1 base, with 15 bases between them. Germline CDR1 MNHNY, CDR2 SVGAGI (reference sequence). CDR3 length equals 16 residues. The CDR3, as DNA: TGTGCCAGCAGTGCCCCCAGGGCCGGAAGCAATCAGCCCCAGCATTTT. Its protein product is CASSAPRAGSNQPQHF.

The CDR3 bases are TGTGCCAGCAGGGCACGGACAGGGGGCTTCGGTGAGCAGTTCTTC. Residues: CASRARTGGFGEQFF. The chain links TRBV27 to TRBJ2-1; 11 bases align to TRBD1. Per the germline V gene, CDR1 is MNHEY and CDR2 is SMNVEV (reference sequence). The length of the CDR3 is 15 residues. With V trimmed by 6 bases and J by 9 bases, 10 bases remained unmatched.

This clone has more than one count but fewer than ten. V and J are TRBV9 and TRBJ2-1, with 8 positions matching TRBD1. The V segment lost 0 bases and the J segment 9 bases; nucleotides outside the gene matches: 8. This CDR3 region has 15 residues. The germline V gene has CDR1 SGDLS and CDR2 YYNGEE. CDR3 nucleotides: TGTGCCAGCAGCGTAGGCCAGGGGGCATGGGGTGAGCAGTTCTTC. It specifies CASSVGQGAWGEQFF.

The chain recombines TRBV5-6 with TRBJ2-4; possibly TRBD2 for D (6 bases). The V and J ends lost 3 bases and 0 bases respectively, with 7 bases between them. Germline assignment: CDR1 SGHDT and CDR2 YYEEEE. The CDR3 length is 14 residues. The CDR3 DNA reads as TGTGCCAGCAGCTCGGGACTAGCCAAAAACATTCAGTACTTC. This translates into CASSSGLAKNIQYF.

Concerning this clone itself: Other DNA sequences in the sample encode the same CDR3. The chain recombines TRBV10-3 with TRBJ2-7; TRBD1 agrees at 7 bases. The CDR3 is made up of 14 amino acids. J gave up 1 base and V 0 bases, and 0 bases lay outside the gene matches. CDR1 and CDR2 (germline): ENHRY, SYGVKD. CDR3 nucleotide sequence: TGTGCCATCAGTGAGTCGACAGGGTCCTACGAGCAGTACTTC. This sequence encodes CAISESTGSYEQYF.

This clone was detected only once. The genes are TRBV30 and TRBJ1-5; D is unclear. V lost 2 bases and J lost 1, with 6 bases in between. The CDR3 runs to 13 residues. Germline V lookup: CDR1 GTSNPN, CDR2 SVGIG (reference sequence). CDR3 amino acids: CAWSLDSNQPQHF. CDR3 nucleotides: TGTGCCTGGAGTCTCGACAGCAATCAGCCCCAGCATTTT.

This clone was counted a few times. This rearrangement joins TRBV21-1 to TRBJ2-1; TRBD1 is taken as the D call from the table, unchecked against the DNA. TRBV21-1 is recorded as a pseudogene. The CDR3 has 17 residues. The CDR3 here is CASSKDVGTVVKGEQFF. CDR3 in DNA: TGTGCCAGCAGCAAAGACGTAGGGACAGTTGTGAAGGGTGAGCAGTTCTTC.

The CDR3 region has the DNA TGTGCCAGCTCACCACCGGGCAGGTTGAACACCGGGGAGCTGTTTTTT. It specifies CASSPPGRLNTGELFF. This rearrangement joins TRBV18 to TRBJ2-2, with unresolved D. Trimming took off 0 bases at V and 1 base at J, with 9 bases between the two ends. Germline V gene data show CDR1 as KGHSH and CDR2 as LQKENI. The CDR3 totals 16 residues.

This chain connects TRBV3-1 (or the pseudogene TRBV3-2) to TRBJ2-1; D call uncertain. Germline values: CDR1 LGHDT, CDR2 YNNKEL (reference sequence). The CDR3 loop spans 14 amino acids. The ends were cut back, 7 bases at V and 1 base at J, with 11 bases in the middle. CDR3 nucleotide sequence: TGTGCCAGCACCCCACCAGGATCCTACAATGAGCAGTTCTTC. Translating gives CASTPPGSYNEQFF.

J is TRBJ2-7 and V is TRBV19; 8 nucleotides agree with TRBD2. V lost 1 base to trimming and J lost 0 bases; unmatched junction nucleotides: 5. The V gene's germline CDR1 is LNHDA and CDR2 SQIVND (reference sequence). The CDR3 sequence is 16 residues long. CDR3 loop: CASSIGREAHSYEQYF. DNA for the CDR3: TGTGCCAGTAGTATAGGGCGGGAGGCCCACTCCTACGAGCAGTACTTC.

Here the CDR3 DNA reads TGTGCCAGCTCACTCAACGAAGCCACTAATGAAAAACTGTTTTTT. This sequence encodes CASSLNEATNEKLFF. The chain has TRBV18 and TRBJ1-4; D remains unclear. The V end lost 4 bases, the J end lost 2 bases, and 11 bases lay between the germline ends. CDR1 KGHSH and CDR2 LQKENI come from the germline V gene. The CDR3 has 15 amino acids. The full variable domain, rest sourced from reference TRBV18 and TRBJ1-4, is NAGVMQNPRHLVRRRGQEARLRCSPMKGHSHVYWYRQLPEEGLKFMVYLQKENIIDESGMPKERFSAEFPKEGPSILRIQQVVRGDSAAYFCASSLNEATNEKLFFGSGTQLSVL.

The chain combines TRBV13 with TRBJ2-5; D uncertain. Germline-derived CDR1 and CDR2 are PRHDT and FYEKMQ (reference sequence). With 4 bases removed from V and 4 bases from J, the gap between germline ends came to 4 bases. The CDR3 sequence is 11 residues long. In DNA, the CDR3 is TGTGCCAGCAGCTCCGCAGAGACCCAGTACTTC. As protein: CASSSAETQYF.

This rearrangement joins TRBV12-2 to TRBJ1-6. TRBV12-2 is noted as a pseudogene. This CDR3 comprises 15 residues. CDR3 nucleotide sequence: TGTGCAAGTCGCCTCCCCCTCCTCAGACATTCACCCCTCCACTTT. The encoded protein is CASRLPLLRHSPLHF.

The CDR3 DNA reads TGTGCCAGCAGCCCCCGGATGGGGACAGGGCTAGAGCCCCAGCATTTT. Amino acid sequence: CASSPRMGTGLEPQHF. The rearrangement links TRBV3-1 (or the pseudogene TRBV3-2) to TRBJ1-5, with 9 bases identical to TRBD1. This CDR3 contains 16 residues. V shed 4 bases, J shed 8 bases, and the junction held 12 bases outside the gene matches. Germline assignment: CDR1 LGHDT and CDR2 YNNKEL (reference sequence).

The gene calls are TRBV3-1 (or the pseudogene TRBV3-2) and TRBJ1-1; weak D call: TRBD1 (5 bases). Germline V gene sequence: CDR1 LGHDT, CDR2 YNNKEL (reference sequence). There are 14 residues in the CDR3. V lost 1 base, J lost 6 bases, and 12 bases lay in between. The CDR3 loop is CASSQGGGIAEAFF. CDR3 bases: TGTGCCAGCAGCCAAGGGGGGGGGATCGCTGAAGCTTTCTTT.

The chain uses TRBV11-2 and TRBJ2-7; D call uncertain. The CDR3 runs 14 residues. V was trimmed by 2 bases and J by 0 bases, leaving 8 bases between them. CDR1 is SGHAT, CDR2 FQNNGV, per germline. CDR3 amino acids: CASSLSESSYEQYF. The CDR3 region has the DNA TGTGCCAGCAGCTTAAGTGAGAGCTCCTACGAGCAGTACTTC. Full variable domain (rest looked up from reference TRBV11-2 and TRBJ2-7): EAGVAQSPRYKIIEKRQSVAFWCNPISGHATLYWYQQILGQGPKLLIQFQNNGVVDDSQLPKDRFSAERLKGVDSTLKIQPAKLEDSAVYLCASSLSESSYEQYFGPGTRLTVT.